This TCR beta chain was found in a study of T cell responses to AZD1222 COVID-19 vaccine. Here immunoSEQ multiplex PCR was the method, and the copy in TCRdb shows in-frame clones only, minus some. The top ten hold over 15% of the sample, which has over 100,000 clones, about 88% seen once. CDR1 and CDR2 from the germline V gene are SGHTA and FQGTGA. The CDR3 runs to 16 residues. With 5 bases clipped from V and 4 bases from J, the junction kept 8 bases outside the gene matches. The rearrangement uses TRBV7-3 and TRBJ2-3; 11 bases align to TRBD1. The starting material was peripheral blood, obtained on day 0 of AZD1222 vaccination. The receptor's source is an adult in good health. CDR3 amino acids: CASSPSGTGGPDTQYF. The DNA of the CDR3 is TGTGCCAGCAGCCCCTCCGGGACAGGGGGGCCAGATACGCAGTATTTT. Using reference TRBV7-3 and TRBJ2-3 for the parts outside the CDR3, the full variable domain is GAGVSQTPSNKVTEKGKYVELRCDPISGHTALYWYRQSLGQGPEFLIYFQGTGAADDSGLPNDRFFAVRPEGSVSTLKIQRTERGDSAVYLCASSPSGTGGPDTQYFGPGTRLTVL.